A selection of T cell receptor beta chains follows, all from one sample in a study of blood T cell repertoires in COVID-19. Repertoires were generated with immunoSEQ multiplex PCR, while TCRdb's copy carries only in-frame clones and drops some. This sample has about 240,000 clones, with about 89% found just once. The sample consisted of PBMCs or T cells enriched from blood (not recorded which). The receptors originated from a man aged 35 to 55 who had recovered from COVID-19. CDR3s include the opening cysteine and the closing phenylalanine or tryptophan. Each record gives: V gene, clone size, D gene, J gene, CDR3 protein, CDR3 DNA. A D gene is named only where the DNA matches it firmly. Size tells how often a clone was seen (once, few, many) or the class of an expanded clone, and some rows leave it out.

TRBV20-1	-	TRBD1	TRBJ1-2	CSASDRDRGPYGYTF	TGCAGTGCTAGTGACCGGGACAGGGGTCCCTATGGCTACACCTTC
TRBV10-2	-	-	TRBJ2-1	CASSDPILGLEQFF	TGCGCCAGCAGTGACCCCATACTAGGGCTTGAGCAGTTCTTC
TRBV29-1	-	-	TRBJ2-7	CSVEASYEQYF	TGCAGCGTTGAAGCCAGCTACGAGCAGTACTTC
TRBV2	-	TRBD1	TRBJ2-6	CASSEMDRGWSGANVLTF	TGTGCCAGCAGTGAAATGGACAGGGGATGGTCTGGGGCCAACGTCCTGACTTTC
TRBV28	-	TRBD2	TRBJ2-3	CASSGVVAGATDTQYF	TGTGCCAGCAGTGGGGTTGTAGCGGGGGCCACAGATACGCAGTATTTT
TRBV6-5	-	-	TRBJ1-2	CASSKSRNTGLGYTF	TGTGCCAGCAGTAAATCTCGAAACACAGGGCTCGGCTACACCTTC
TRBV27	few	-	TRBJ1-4	CASTRFSGANEKLFF	TGTGCCAGCACCAGATTTTCGGGGGCTAATGAAAAACTGTTTTTT
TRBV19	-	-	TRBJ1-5	CASSDRPSSNQPQHF	TGTGCCAGTAGTGACAGACCTTCTAGCAATCAGCCCCAGCATTTT
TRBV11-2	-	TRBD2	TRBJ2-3	CASSLGGRDTISDTQYF	TGTGCCAGCAGCTTAGGCGGGAGGGACACAATTTCCGATACGCAGTATTTT
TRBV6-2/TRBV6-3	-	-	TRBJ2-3	CASSGNKGTDTQYF	TGTGCCAGCAGTGGCAATAAAGGGACTGATACGCAGTATTTT
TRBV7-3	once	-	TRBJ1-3	CASSLSGLSGNTIYF	TGTGCCAGCAGCTTAAGTGGCCTCTCTGGAAACACCATATATTTT
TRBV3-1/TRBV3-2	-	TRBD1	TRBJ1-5	CASSQDFSGGQPQHF	TGTGCCAGCAGCCAAGATTTCTCAGGGGGTCAGCCCCAGCATTTT
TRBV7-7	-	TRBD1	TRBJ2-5	CASSPDRGQQETQYF	TGTGCCAGCAGCCCGGACAGGGGGCAACAAGAGACCCAGTACTTC
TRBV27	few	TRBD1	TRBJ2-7	CASSLRTGVIYEQYF	TGTGCCAGCAGTTTAAGGACAGGGGTTATCTACGAGCAGTACTTC
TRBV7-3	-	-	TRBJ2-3	CASSLEPHPGHRTDTQYF	TGTGCCAGCAGCTTAGAGCCCCACCCGGGACACCGCACAGATACGCAGTATTTT
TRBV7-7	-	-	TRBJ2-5	CASSSTGLQETQYF	TGTGCTAGCAGCTCCACGGGACTCCAAGAGACCCAGTACTTC